Listed below are T cell receptor beta chains from one sample, sequenced in a study of alternative splicing in chronic myeloid leukemia remission. TCRdb reprocessed the bulk RNA-seq reads and keeps a single row for each CDR3 protein, giving no DNA. The sample data list over eight distinct CDR3 sequences. This material consisted of PBMCs or total blood leukocytes (not recorded which), taken at diagnosis. These receptors were taken from an adult with chronic myeloid leukemia. Both conserved end residues are part of each CDR3.

v_gene: TRBV3-1; j_gene: TRBJ1-1; len: 12; CDR3aa: CASSHGGTEAFF
v_gene: TRBV3-1; j_gene: TRBJ1-2; len: 12; CDR3aa: CASSPRTGRNTF